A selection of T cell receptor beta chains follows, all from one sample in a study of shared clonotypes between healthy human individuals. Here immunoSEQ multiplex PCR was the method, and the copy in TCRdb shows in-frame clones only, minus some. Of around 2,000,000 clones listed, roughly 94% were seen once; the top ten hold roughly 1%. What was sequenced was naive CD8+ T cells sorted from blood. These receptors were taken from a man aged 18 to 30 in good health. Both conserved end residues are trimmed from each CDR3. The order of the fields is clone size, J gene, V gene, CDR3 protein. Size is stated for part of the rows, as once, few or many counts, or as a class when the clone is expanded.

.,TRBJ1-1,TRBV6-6,ASSLTGPNTEAF
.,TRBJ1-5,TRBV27,ASSPGTGGMQPQH
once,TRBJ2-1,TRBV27,ASSLSGGTPYNEQF
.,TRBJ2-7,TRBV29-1,SAWTFYEQY
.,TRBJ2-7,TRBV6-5,ASSYVTSGSYEQY
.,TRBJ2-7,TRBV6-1,ASSAQVEFDEQY
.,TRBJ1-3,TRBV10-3,AISESQADSGNTIY
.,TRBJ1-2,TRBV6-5,ASSYGQGTNYGYT
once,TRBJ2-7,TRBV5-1,ASSLAWDGFYEQY
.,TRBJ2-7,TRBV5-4,ASSFQGSHEQY
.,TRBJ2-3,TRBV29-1,SVEGGFDRSFRDTQY
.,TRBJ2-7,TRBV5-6,ASSSGSGYEQY
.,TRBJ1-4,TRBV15,ATSRVGEGPMGEKLF
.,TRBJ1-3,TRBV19,ASTPRGYSGNTIY
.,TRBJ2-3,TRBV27,ASSLSVSTDTQY